This TCR beta chain was profiled in a study of blood T cell repertoires in COVID-19. Study details: Sites across the United States, Italy and Spain contributed samples from acute and convalescent COVID-19. PBMCs, B-cell-depleted T cells, or T cells were the source of the cDNA or gDNA that made up the material.

Ten or more counts support this clone. Other nucleotide sequences from this sample produce the same CDR3. One Seattle source followed patients from active infection through their disease course. The V end was cut by 0 bases, the J end by 5 bases, with 6 bases between. Per germline, CDR1 SGHNT and CDR2 YYREEE (reference sequence). This CDR3 is built from 14 residues. In the original processing: It was from reference gene primer amplification that nucleated cell counts were estimated. Profiled with immunoSEQ multiplex PCR; TCRdb holds only in-frame clones, not every one. The V and J calls and clone size are taken from that table; D and trimming were inferred from the DNA. This table holds around 300,000 clones, 70% to 90% found once.

The source of this sequence is a woman between 70 and 85 years old with COVID-19, enrolled during active disease. J is TRBJ1-6 and V is TRBV5-4; D may be TRBD1 (6 bases). Sample: peripheral blood. The CDR3 sequence is CASSLDRDNSPLHF. CDR3 nucleotide sequence: TGTGCCAGCAGCTTGGACAGGGATAATTCACCCCTCCACTTT. The variable domain in full, with the rest retrieved from reference TRBV5-4 and TRBJ1-6, is ETGVTQSPTHLIKTRGQQVTLRCSSQSGHNTVSWYQQALGQGPQFIFQYYREEENGRGNFPPRFSGLQFPNYSSELNVNALELDDSALYLCASSLDRDNSPLHFGNGTRLTVT.